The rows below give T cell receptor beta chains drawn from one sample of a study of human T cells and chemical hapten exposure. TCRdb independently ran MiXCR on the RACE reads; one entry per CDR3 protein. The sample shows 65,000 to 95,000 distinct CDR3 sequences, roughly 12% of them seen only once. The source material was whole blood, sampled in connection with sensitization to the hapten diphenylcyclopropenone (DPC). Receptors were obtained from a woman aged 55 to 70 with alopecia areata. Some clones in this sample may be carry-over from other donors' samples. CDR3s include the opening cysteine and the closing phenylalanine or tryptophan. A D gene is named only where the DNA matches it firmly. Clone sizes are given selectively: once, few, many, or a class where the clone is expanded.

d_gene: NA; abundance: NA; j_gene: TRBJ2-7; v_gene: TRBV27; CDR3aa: CASSLGGIPSEQYF; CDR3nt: TGTGCCAGCAGTTTAGGGGGTATCCCTAGTGAGCAGTACTTC
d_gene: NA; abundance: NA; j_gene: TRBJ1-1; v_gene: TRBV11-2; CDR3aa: CASSLRARSPGQYTEAFF; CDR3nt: TGTGCCAGCAGCTTACGAGCCCGCTCCCCCGGCCAATACACTGAAGCTTTCTTT
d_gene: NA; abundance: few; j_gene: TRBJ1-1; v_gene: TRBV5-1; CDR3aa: CASSLGDSNTEAFF; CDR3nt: TGCGCCAGCAGCCTGGGGGATTCGAACACTGAAGCTTTCTTT
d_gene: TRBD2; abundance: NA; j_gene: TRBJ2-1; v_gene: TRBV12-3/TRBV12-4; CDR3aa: CASSSMGTSGGLEQFF; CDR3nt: TGTGCCAGCAGTTCCATGGGGACTAGCGGGGGCCTTGAGCAGTTCTTC
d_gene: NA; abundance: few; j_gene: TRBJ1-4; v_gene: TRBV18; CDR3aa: CASSPRDPDEKLFF; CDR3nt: TGTGCCAGCTCACCCCGGGACCCCGATGAAAAACTGTTTTTT
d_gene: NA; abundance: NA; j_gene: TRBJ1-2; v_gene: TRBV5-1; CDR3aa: CASSGDGQYGYTF; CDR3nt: TGCGCCAGCAGCGGGGACGGGCAATATGGCTACACCTTC
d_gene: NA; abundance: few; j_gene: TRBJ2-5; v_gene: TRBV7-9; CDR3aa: CASSPPGDPVGYQETQYF; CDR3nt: TGTGCCAGCAGCCCACCCGGAGACCCTGTGGGGTACCAAGAGACCCAGTACTTC
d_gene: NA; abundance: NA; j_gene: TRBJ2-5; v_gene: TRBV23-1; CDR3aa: CASSQSGQLPSREAQYF; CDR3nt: TGCGCCAGCAGTCAATCCGGACAGCTACCTTCAAGAGAGGCCCAGTACTTC
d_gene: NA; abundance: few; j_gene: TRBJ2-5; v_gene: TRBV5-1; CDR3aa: CASSPRPSGTETQYF; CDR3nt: TGCGCCAGCAGCCCGCGTCCCTCAGGGACGGAGACCCAGTACTTC
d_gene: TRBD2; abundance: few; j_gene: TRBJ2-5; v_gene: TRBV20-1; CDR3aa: CTILAGAAAETQYF; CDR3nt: TGCACTATCCTAGCGGGGGCCGCCGCGGAGACCCAGTACTTC
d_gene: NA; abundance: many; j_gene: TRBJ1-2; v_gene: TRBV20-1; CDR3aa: CSAGTDSYGYTF; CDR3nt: TGCAGTGCTGGAACTGACAGCTATGGCTACACCTTC
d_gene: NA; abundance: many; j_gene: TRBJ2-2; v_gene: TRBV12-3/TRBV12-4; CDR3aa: CASSLWPGNTGELFF; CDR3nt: TGTGCCAGCAGTTTGTGGCCTGGGAACACCGGGGAGCTGTTTTTT
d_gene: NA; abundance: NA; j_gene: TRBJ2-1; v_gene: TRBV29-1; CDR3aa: CSVEDWQGQHYSYNEQFF; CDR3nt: TGCAGCGTTGAAGATTGGCAGGGCCAGCATTACTCCTACAATGAGCAGTTCTTC
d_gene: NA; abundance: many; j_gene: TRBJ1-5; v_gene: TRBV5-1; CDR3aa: CASSLASGETQPQHF; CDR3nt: TGCGCCAGCAGCTTGGCTTCGGGGGAGACACAGCCCCAGCATTTT
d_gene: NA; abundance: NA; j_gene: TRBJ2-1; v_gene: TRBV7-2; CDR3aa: CASSLVGQVRGEQFF; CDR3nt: TGTGCCAGCAGCCTTGTCGGTCAGGTACGTGGAGAGCAGTTCTTC
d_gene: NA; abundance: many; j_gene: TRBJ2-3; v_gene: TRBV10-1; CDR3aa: CASSESGGSTDTQYF; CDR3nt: TGCGCCAGCAGTGAGTCGGGGGGATCCACAGATACGCAGTATTTT
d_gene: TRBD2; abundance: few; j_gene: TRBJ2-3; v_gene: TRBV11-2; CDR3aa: CASSGSSGPSTDTQYF; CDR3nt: TGTGCCAGCAGCGGATCTAGCGGACCTAGCACAGATACGCAGTATTTT
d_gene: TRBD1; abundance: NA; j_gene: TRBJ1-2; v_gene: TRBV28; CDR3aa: CAIKPRDSPYGYTF; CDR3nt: TGTGCCATCAAACCCCGGGACAGCCCCTATGGCTACACCTTC
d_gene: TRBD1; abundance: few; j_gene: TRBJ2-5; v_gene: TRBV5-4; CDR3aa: CASSTPGQGPETQYF; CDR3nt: TGTGCCAGCAGCACACCGGGACAGGGCCCGGAGACCCAGTACTTC
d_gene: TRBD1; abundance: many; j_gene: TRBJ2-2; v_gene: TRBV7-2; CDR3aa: CASSSGQGGNTGELFF; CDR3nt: TGTGCCAGCAGCTCCGGACAGGGGGGGAACACCGGGGAGCTGTTTTTT
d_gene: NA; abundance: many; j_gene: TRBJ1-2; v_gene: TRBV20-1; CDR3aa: CSAEDRGVHGYTF; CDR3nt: TGCAGTGCTGAGGACCGAGGGGTCCATGGCTACACCTTC
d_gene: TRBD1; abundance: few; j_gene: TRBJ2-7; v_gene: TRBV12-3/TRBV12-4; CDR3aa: CASSHTMTGGETYEQYF; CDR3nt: TGTGCCAGCAGCCACACGATGACAGGGGGGGAGACCTACGAGCAGTACTTC
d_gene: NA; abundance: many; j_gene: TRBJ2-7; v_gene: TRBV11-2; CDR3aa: CASSRDRSNEQYF; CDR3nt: TGTGCCAGCAGCCGGGACCGCTCGAACGAGCAGTACTTC
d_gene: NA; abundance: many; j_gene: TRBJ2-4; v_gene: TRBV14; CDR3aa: CASSLRTVGGIAKNIQYF; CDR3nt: TGTGCCAGCAGCCTCAGAACGGTCGGGGGAATAGCCAAAAACATTCAGTACTTC
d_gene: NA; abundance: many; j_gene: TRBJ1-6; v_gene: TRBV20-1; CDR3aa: CSAKRTANNSPLHF; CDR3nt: TGCAGTGCTAAGCGGACAGCTAATAATTCACCCCTCCACTTT
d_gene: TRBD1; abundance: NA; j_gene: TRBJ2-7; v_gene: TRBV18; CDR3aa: CASSPPTGGTYEQYF; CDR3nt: TGTGCCAGCTCACCACCTACAGGGGGAACCTACGAGCAGTACTTC
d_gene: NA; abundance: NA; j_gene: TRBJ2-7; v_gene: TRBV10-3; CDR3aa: CAISESLGSYEQYF; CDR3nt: TGTGCCATCAGTGAGTCCCTAGGAAGCTACGAGCAGTACTTC
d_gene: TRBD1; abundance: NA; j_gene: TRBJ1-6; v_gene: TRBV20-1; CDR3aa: CSARDRDDNSPLHF; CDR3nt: TGCAGTGCTAGGGACAGGGATGATAATTCACCCCTCCACTTT
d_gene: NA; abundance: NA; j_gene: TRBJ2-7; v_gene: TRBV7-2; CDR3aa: CASSHSSGNPMYEQYF; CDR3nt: TGTGCCAGCAGCCACTCCAGTGGGAATCCCATGTACGAGCAGTACTTC
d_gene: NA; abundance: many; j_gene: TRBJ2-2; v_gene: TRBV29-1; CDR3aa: CSVVLGAMNTGELFF; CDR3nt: TGCAGCGTTGTGCTGGGGGCTATGAACACCGGGGAGCTGTTTTTT
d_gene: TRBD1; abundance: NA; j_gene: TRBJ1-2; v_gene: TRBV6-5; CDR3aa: CASTPGQGALIYGYTF; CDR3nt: TGTGCCAGCACTCCGGGACAGGGGGCGCTTATCTATGGCTACACCTTC
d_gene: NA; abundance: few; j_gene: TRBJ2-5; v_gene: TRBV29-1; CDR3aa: CSVELWGETQYF; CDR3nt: TGCAGCGTTGAGTTGTGGGGGGAGACCCAGTACTTC
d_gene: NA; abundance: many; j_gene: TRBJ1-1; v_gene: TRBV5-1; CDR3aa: CASSLELGVRRTEAFF; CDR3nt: TGCGCCAGCAGCTTGGAACTTGGGGTCCGCCGCACTGAAGCTTTCTTT
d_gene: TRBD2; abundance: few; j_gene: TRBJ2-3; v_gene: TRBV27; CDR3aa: CASTLLGGGGTDTQYF; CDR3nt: TGTGCCAGCACCCTACTGGGCGGGGGTGGCACAGATACGCAGTATTTT
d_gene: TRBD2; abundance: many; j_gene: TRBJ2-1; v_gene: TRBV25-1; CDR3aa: CASSESRGGNNEQFF; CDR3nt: TGTGCCAGCAGTGAATCCCGCGGGGGAAACAATGAGCAGTTCTTC
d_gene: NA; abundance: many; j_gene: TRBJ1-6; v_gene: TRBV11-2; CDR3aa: CASSPKQGKGQRAPLHF; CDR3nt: TGTGCCAGCAGCCCAAAACAGGGAAAAGGACAGAGGGCACCCCTCCACTTT
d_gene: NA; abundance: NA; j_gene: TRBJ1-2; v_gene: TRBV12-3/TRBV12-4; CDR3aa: CASSLGRQADYGYTF; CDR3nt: TGTGCCAGCAGTTTAGGTCGGCAGGCCGACTATGGCTACACCTTC
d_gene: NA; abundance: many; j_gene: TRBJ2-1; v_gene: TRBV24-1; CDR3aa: CATSDPQGSSYNEQFF; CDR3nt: TGTGCCACCAGTGACCCACAGGGTAGCTCCTACAATGAGCAGTTCTTC
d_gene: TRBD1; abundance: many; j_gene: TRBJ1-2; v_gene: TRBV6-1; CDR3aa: CASSLDRDYGYTF; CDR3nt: TGTGCCAGCAGCCTTGACAGGGACTATGGCTACACCTTC
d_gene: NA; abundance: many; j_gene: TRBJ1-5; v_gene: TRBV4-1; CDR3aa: CASSQDAYQPQHF; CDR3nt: TGCGCCAGCAGCCAAGATGCTTATCAGCCCCAGCATTTT
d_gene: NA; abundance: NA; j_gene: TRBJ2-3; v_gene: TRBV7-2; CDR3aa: CAISGGRDTQYF; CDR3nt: TGTGCCATCTCCGGGGGGCGTGATACGCAGTATTTT
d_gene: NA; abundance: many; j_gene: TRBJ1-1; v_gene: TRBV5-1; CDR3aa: CASARGQGNTEAFF; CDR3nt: TGCGCCAGCGCTAGAGGTCAGGGGAACACTGAAGCTTTCTTT
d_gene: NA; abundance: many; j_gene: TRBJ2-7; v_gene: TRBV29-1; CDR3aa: CSVEAQDRDEQYF; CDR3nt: TGCAGCGTTGAAGCACAGGATCGGGACGAGCAGTACTTC
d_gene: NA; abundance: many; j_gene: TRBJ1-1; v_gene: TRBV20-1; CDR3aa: CSARIPDGRNTEAFF; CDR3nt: TGCAGTGCCCGAATTCCCGACGGTAGGAACACTGAAGCTTTCTTT
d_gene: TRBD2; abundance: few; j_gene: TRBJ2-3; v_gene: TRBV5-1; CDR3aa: CASSVSGGASDTQYF; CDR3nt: TGCGCCAGCAGCGTTAGCGGGGGGGCCTCAGATACGCAGTATTTT
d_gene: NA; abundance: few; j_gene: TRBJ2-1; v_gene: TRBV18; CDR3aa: CASSGDSNEQFF; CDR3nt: TGTGCCAGCTCCGGGGATTCCAATGAGCAGTTCTTC
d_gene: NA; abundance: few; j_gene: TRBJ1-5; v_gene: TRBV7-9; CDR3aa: CASSFRDQPQHF; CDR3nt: TGTGCCAGCAGCTTCAGAGACCAGCCCCAGCATTTT
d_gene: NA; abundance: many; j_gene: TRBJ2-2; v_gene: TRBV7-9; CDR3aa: CASSPETWLSGELFF; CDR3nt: TGTGCCAGCAGCCCAGAGACATGGCTTTCCGGGGAGCTGTTTTTT
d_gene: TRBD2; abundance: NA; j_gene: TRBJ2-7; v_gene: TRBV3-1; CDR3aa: CASSPGLAGYYYEQYF; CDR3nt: TGTGCCAGCAGCCCGGGACTAGCGGGGTACTACTACGAGCAGTACTTC
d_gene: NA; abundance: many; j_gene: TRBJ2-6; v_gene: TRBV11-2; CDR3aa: CASSFLLGSGANVLTF; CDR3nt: TGTGCCAGCAGCTTTTTACTGGGCTCTGGGGCCAACGTCCTGACTTTC
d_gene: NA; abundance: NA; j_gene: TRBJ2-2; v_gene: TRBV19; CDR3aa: CASRIGRGASGELFF; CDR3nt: TGTGCCAGTAGGATAGGCCGGGGCGCGTCCGGGGAGCTGTTTTTT
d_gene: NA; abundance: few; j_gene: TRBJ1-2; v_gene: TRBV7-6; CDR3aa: CASSPRRPFNYGYTF; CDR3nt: TGTGCCAGCAGCCCCCGCCGGCCGTTCAACTATGGCTACACCTTC
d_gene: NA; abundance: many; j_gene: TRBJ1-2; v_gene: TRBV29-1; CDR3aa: CSERTENYGYTF; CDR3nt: TGCAGCGAAAGGACGGAAAACTATGGCTACACCTTC